The 4 T cell receptor beta chains in this list originate from one sample, sequenced in a study of control samples from healthy donors and cancer patients. Produced via immunoSEQ multiplex PCR; TCRdb's table is partial and in-frame only. The sample gives roughly 80,000 clones, 88% of which show up once; 4.5% to 6% is in the top ten. The sample comprised blood. The receptors derive from a woman between 50 and 59 years old in good health.

The chain has TRBV9 and TRBJ2-3, with 12 positions matching TRBD2. From germline, CDR1 is SGDLS and CDR2 YYNGEE. V was clipped by 4 bases and J by 1 base; unmatched bases: 4. The CDR3 is 16 amino acids. The DNA for the CDR3 is TGTGCCAGCAGCAAGCGGACTAGCGGGGGCACAGATACGCAGTATTTT. Translating it yields CASSKRTSGGTDTQYF.

This chain joins TRBV15 and TRBJ1-5, with a possible D match to TRBD1 (6 bases). This CDR3 spans 15 amino acids. Germline values: CDR1 LNHNV, CDR2 YYDKDF (reference sequence). Trimming pared 2 bases from V and 4 bases from J, leaving 12 bases between. This CDR3 is CATSRSRTDNQPQHF. CDR3 DNA sequence: TGTGCCACCAGCAGATCCCGGACAGATAATCAGCCCCAGCATTTT.

The V gene is TRBV6-5, the J gene TRBJ1-5, with D uncertain. Trimming removed 6 bases at V and 2 bases at J, with 11 bases between. The germline V gene encodes CDR1 MNHEY and CDR2 SVGAGI. The CDR3 has 14 amino acids. CDR3 sequence reads: CASRSSTGNQPQHF. The CDR3 nucleotides read TGTGCCAGCAGGTCAAGTACGGGCAATCAGCCCCAGCATTTT.

The V and J genes are TRBV4-1 and TRBJ2-1, with TRBD2 matching over 9 bases. CDR1 is MGHRA, CDR2 YSYEKL, per germline. The J segment lost 10 bases and the V segment lost 0 bases, leaving 13 bases of the junction unmatched. The CDR3 is 17 amino acids. The DNA of the CDR3 is TGCGCCAGCAGCCAAGATCCCCTAGCGGGAATCAGGGGGGAGCAGTTCTTC. Translated, it gives CASSQDPLAGIRGEQFF.